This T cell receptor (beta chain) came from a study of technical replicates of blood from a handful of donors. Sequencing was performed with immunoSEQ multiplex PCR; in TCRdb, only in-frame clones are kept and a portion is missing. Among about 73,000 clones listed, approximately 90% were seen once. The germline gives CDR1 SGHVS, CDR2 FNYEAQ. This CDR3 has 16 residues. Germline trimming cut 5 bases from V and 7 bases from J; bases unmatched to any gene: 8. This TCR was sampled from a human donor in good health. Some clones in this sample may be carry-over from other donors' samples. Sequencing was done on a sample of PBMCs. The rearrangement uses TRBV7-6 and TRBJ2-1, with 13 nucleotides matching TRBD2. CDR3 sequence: CASSPSLAGGLNEQFF. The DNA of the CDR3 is TGTGCCAGCAGCCCCTCACTAGCGGGGGGGCTGAATGAGCAGTTCTTC.